These 10 T cell receptor beta chains were all obtained from the same sample, sequenced in a study of blood T cells in healthy people across ages. The authors ran a second PCR of roughly 6 to 12 cycles using a sample-barcoded 5' primer and a J-beta primer mix. TCRdb re-called the 5' RACE reads with MiXCR, one entry per CDR3 protein. The table lists 900,000 to 950,000 distinct CDR3 sequences, approximately 32% of them singletons. This same sample was also part of a study on T cells of mothers and their children.

The sample consisted of blood. The receptor source for this set is a woman in her thirties or forties in good health.

The table lists this clonotype with a few counts. The CDR3 is CASTTEWGTDTQYF. The CDR3 nucleotides are TGCGCCAGCACCACAGAGTGGGGCACAGATACGCAGTATTTT. The chain is built from TRBV5-1 and TRBJ2-3, with D uncertain. V lost 6 bases to trimming and J lost 1 base, with 12 bases between them. The CDR3 has 14 residues. Looked up from germline, CDR1 is SGHRS and CDR2 is YFSETQ.

As concerns this clonotype: Given a much more abundant clone one base away, this may be a read error. The V and J genes are TRBV28 and TRBJ2-7; tentatively, D is TRBD2 (6 bases). V dropped 7 bases and J dropped 2 bases, with 21 bases sitting between them. The CDR3 is made up of 16 amino acids. Germline values: CDR1 MDHEN, CDR2 SYDVKM. The CDR3 DNA sequence: TGTGCCAGCACCATTGGAGGGGCAAGGCCAACCTACGAGCAGTACTTC. It encodes CASTIGGARPTYEQYF.

In DNA form, the CDR3 reads TGTGCCAGCAGCAGAAGGTCGAACAGAAACTACACCTTC. Encoded protein: CASSRRSNRNYTF. This sequence joins TRBV7-2 and TRBJ1-2, with D hard to call. In germline, CDR1 is SGHTA, CDR2 FQGNSA. The V end was cut by 5 bases, the J end by 10 bases, with 17 bases between. This CDR3 region has 13 residues.

The table lists this clonotype with many counts. This CDR3 reads CASSLERGAGDTQYF. The CDR3 coding sequence is TGTGCCAGCAGTTTGGAGCGGGGGGCAGGAGATACGCAGTATTTT. This sequence joins TRBV6-6 and TRBJ2-3; 9 nucleotides match TRBD2. CDR1 and CDR2 from the germline V gene are MNHNY and SVGAGI (reference sequence). The CDR3 is made up of 15 amino acids. V dropped 4 bases and J dropped 5; count of bases not matched to a gene: 7.

This clonotype showed up many times. V usage is TRBV3-1 and J usage is TRBJ2-7, with D unclear. V gave up 0 bases and J gave up 12 bases, with 12 bases separating them. Germline V gene sequence: CDR1 LGHDT, CDR2 YNNKEL (reference sequence). This CDR3 has 12 residues. This chain's CDR3 is CASSQDPLYPYF. The CDR3 DNA is TGTGCCAGCAGCCAAGATCCCCTCTATCCGTACTTC.

The V and J genes are TRBV29-1 and TRBJ1-2; the match to TRBD1 covers 7 bases. Germline V gives CDR1 SQVTM, CDR2 ANQGSEA. The CDR3 contains 14 residues. V lost 6 bases and J lost 5; bases outside the gene matches: 12. For the CDR3, the DNA is TGCAGCGTGTGGGAGGGACAGACAGGATATGGCTACACCTTC. As protein: CSVWEGQTGYGYTF.

This clonotype showed up many times. The genes are TRBV4-3 and TRBJ1-2; the match to TRBD1 covers 7 bases. The CDR3 loop spans 15 amino acids. V lost 4 bases and J lost 4; bases outside the gene matches: 9. CDR1 and CDR2 from the germline V gene are LGHNA and YSLEER. This CDR3 reads CASSRTGTAFYGYTF. In DNA, the CDR3 is TGCGCCAGCAGCCGCACCGGGACAGCCTTCTATGGCTACACCTTC.

About this clonotype itself: This may stem from a read error, because a much larger clone lies one nucleotide away. V is TRBV28 and J is TRBJ1-2; D gene unclear. Trimming removed 3 bases from V and 5 bases from J, with 10 bases in between. Germline values: CDR1 MDHEN, CDR2 SYDVKM. CDR3 size: 13 residues. This chain's CDR3 is CASSFSQPYGYTF. The CDR3 DNA reads TGTGCCAGCAGTTTTAGTCAGCCTTATGGCTACACCTTC.

This clonotype was seen more than once but under ten times. The chain carries TRBV5-1 and TRBJ2-1; D gene unclear. Trimming shortened V by 4 bases and J by 3 bases, and 14 bases separated the two germline ends. Germline V gene data show CDR1 as SGHRS and CDR2 as YFSETQ. This CDR3 region has 15 residues. The DNA of the CDR3 is TGCGCCAGCAGCCTACGTGCGGTTGGCTACAATGAGCAGTTCTTC. Amino acid sequence: CASSLRAVGYNEQFF.

This clonotype showed up just a few times. V usage is TRBV7-2 and J usage is TRBJ2-1, with D hard to call. V was clipped by 8 bases and J by 5 bases, with 16 bases between them. The CDR3 extends over 14 amino acids. In germline, CDR1 is SGHTA, CDR2 FQGNSA. The CDR3 region is CASSTPLRNNEQFF. The DNA of the CDR3 is TGTGCCAGCTCCACGCCCCTGAGGAACAATGAGCAGTTCTTC. Together with reference TRBV7-2 and TRBJ2-1, the CDR3 gives the full variable domain: GAGVSQSPSNKVTEKGKDVELRCDPISGHTALYWYRQSLGQGLEFLIYFQGNSAPDKSGLPSDRFSAERTGGSVSTLTIQRTQQEDSAVYLCASSTPLRNNEQFFGPGTRLTVL.